The 5 T cell receptor beta chains given below trace back to one sample, sequenced in a study of CD8 T cells in Susac syndrome. With random hexamers, about 0.5 to 1 ug RNA was reverse transcribed. MiXCR, applied by TCRdb to the immunoSEQ multiplex PCR reads, yields one record per CDR3 protein. The sample shows about 440,000 distinct CDR3 sequences, around 85% of them seen only once. Sample: CD8+ T cells from PBMCs. These receptors came from a human donor with multiple sclerosis.

This clonotype was observed a single time. This chain connects TRBV2 to TRBJ1-4; D may be TRBD1 (5 bases). Trimming left V 2 bases short and J 10 bases short, with 23 bases between. CDR3 size: 17 residues. The germline CDR1 and CDR2 sequences are SNHLY and FYNNEI. The CDR3 bases are TGTGCCAGCAGTGAATGGGGAGACACCGGGACCCAGGGAAAACTGTTTTTT. Translation: CASSEWGDTGTQGKLFF.

For the CDR3, the DNA is TGTGCCAGCAGAAAGGGACACCCGACGAACGAAAAACTGTTTTTT. The encoded protein is CASRKGHPTNEKLFF. V usage is TRBV2 and J usage is TRBJ1-4; D is possibly TRBD1 (6 bases). Germline CDR1 SNHLY, CDR2 FYNNEI. The V gene lost 6 bases and the J gene lost 8 bases, with 19 bases spanning the gap. The CDR3 sequence is 15 residues long.

This chain joins TRBV27 and TRBJ1-2; D gene ambiguous. This CDR3 contains 13 residues. Germline CDR1 and CDR2: MNHEY and SMNVEV (reference sequence). The V end lost 8 bases, the J end lost 2 bases, and 12 bases lay between the germline ends. Here the CDR3 DNA reads TGTGCCAGCTCGCCGGCGGCGAACTATGGCTACACCTTC. The encoded protein is CASSPAANYGYTF.

This chain joins TRBV12-3 or TRBV12-4 and TRBJ2-3; D gene ambiguous. This CDR3 is built from 12 residues. Trimming stripped 5 bases from V and 3 bases from J, with 6 bases between. CDR3 amino acids: CASSLKTDTQYF. For the CDR3, the DNA is TGTGCCAGCAGTCTGAAGACAGATACGCAGTATTTT.

The J gene is TRBJ2-7, the V gene TRBV7-8; D is unresolved. V dropped 1 base and J dropped 6 bases, with 10 bases sitting between them. This CDR3 region has 13 residues. Germline V lookup: CDR1 SGHVS, CDR2 FQNEAQ. The DNA for the CDR3 is TGTGCCAGCAGCTTAGAAACCACTATCGAGCAGTACTTC. Protein sequence: CASSLETTIEQYF.